Presented here are 20 T cell receptor beta chains from one specimen sequenced in a study of T-cell memory formation after mild COVID-19 (dated by TCRdb to the early 2020s). The library was generated by 5' RACE. TCRdb names Illumina NovaSeq 6000 as the instrument used. TCRdb reworked the public reads: Q25 trimming with fastp, MiXCR clone assembly, productive beta chains retained. Each CDR3 protein appears once, grouped with its most common genes and DNA. This sample gives about 81,000 distinct CDR3 sequences in total; nearly 25% of them show up just once. The top ten clonotypes cover around 40% of the sample. The sample was PBMCs or a T cell subset sorted from them (not recorded which). Source of these receptors: a man younger than 35 who had mild COVID-19 (a few samples of this study predate the infection). The sample titles of this study are shuffled in the database, so cell type and time point are left out; the donor was told from shared clones.

The chain combines TRBV19 with TRBJ2-3; D gene ambiguous. The CDR3 covers 12 residues. Trimming took 10 bases from V and 5 from J, leaving 13 bases between them. Germline CDR1 and CDR2: LNHDA and SQIVND (reference sequence). The CDR3 here is CATKVAVDTQYF. The CDR3 DNA sequence: TGTGCCACCAAGGTGGCGGTAGATACGCAGTATTTT.

The rearrangement joins TRBV7-9 to TRBJ1-2; D might be TRBD1 (5 bases). V was clipped by 3 bases and J by 2 bases, with 7 bases between them. Germline CDR1 and CDR2: SEHNR and FQNEAQ (reference sequence). The CDR3 has 13 residues. The CDR3 sequence is CASSFRENYGYTF. The CDR3 nucleotides are TGTGCCAGCAGCTTCAGGGAGAACTATGGCTACACCTTC.

The V and J genes are TRBV28 and TRBJ2-7; D tentatively reads TRBD1 or TRBD2 (5 bases each). The CDR3 totals 15 residues. The germline V and J ends were trimmed by 3 bases and 0 bases, with 12 bases remaining between them. Germline lookup yields CDR1 MDHEN and CDR2 SYDVKM. CDR3 sequence reads: CASSFHGASSYEQYV. The CDR3 DNA reads as TGTGCCAGCAGTTTCCACGGGGCTAGCTCCTACGAGCAGTACGTC.

This clonotype has a handful of counts. This CDR3 reads CASSLEARMNTEAFF. Here the CDR3 DNA reads TGTGCCAGCAGCTTGGAAGCTCGGATGAACACTGAAGCTTTCTTT. V gene TRBV5-6 combines with J gene TRBJ1-1; unclear D gene. The CDR3 runs 15 residues. V lost 0 bases to trimming and J lost 0 bases, with 9 bases between them. The V gene's germline CDR1 is SGHDT and CDR2 YYEEEE.

The chain is built from TRBV5-6 and TRBJ1-2; 8 bases map to TRBD1. The junction had 5 bases not matched to a gene; V was cut back by 4 bases and J by 6 bases. CDR1 and CDR2 from the germline V gene are SGHDT and YYEEEE. The CDR3 runs 13 residues. Here the CDR3 reads CASSPDRDHGYTF. CDR3 coding DNA: TGTGCCAGCAGCCCGGACAGGGACCATGGCTACACCTTC.

This chain joins TRBV6-4 and TRBJ2-3; 13 nucleotides align to TRBD2. CDR3 length equals 16 residues. V lost 5 bases, J lost 2 bases, and 4 bases stayed unmatched. Germline CDR1 and CDR2: MRHNA and SNTAGT. DNA of the CDR3: TGTGCCAGCAGTCCGGGACTAGCGGGGCCCACAGATACGCAGTATTTT. Translated: CASSPGLAGPTDTQYF.

V gene TRBV14 combines with J gene TRBJ2-3; 8 positions match TRBD1. This CDR3 spans 15 amino acids. V dropped 4 bases and J dropped 3; count of bases not matched to a gene: 6. Germline V gene data show CDR1 as SGHDN and CDR2 as FVKESK. CDR3 sequence: CASSLQGAATDTQYF. The CDR3 nucleotides are TGTGCCAGCAGCCTCCAGGGGGCGGCGACAGATACGCAGTATTTT. Variable domain in full (rest from reference TRBV14 and TRBJ2-3): EAGVTQFPSHSVIEKGQTVTLRCDPISGHDNLYWYRRVMGKEIKFLLHFVKESKQDESGMPNNRFLAERTGGTYSTLKVQPAELEDSGVYFCASSLQGAATDTQYFGPGTRLTVL.

The CDR3 region is CACKGGYEQYF. The DNA of the CDR3 is TGTGCCTGCAAAGGAGGCTACGAGCAGTACTTC. The chain links TRBV30 to TRBJ2-7; D might be TRBD2 (5 bases). The CDR3 extends over 11 amino acids. CDR1 GTSNPN and CDR2 SVGIG come from the germline V gene (reference sequence). Trimming pared 6 bases from V and 3 bases from J, leaving 9 bases between.

The chain recombines TRBV11-2 with TRBJ2-1; D is ambiguous. From germline, CDR1 is SGHAT and CDR2 FQNNGV. The V end was cut by 5 bases, the J end by 8 bases, with 13 bases between. The length of the CDR3 is 13 residues. The CDR3 DNA sequence: TGTGCCAGCAGCCCAGCCGGTGGCGATGAGCAGTTCTTC. The encoded protein is CASSPAGGDEQFF.

This clonotype was counted ten times or more. This chain uses TRBV4-2 with TRBJ2-5; 11 positions agree with TRBD2. V shed 0 bases and J 5 bases; nucleotides not matched to a gene: 2. This CDR3 has 15 amino acids. Germline V lookup: CDR1 LGHNA, CDR2 YNFKEQ. CDR3 sequence (DNA): TGTGCCAGCAGCCAAGATAGCGGGGGGGCCGAGACCCAGTACTTC. It is translated as CASSQDSGGAETQYF.

The V gene is TRBV24-1, the J gene TRBJ2-1, with 9 bases aligning to TRBD2. The germline gives CDR1 KGHDR, CDR2 SFDVKD. V dropped 3 bases and J dropped 1; count of bases not matched to a gene: 3. The CDR3 has 16 residues. CDR3 amino acids: CATSDRAGGSYNEQFF. The CDR3 DNA is TGTGCCACCAGTGATCGCGCGGGGGGGTCCTACAATGAGCAGTTCTTC.

This clonotype was counted at least ten times. The chain combines TRBV12-3 or TRBV12-4 with TRBJ1-1; D not certain. The CDR3 has 13 residues. V was trimmed by 5 bases and J by 0 bases, leaving 7 bases between them. CDR3 in amino acids: CASSRTMNTEAFF. CDR3 bases: TGTGCCAGCAGTCGGACTATGAACACTGAAGCTTTCTTT.

This chain uses TRBV5-6 with TRBJ1-2, with 8 bases lining up with TRBD1. V trimming: 4 bases; J trimming: 0 bases; junction bases outside the gene matches: 2. The CDR3 totals 14 residues. CDR1 is SGHDT and CDR2 is YYEEEE in the germline V gene. As DNA, the CDR3 is TGTGCCAGCAGCACGGACAGGGCTAACTATGGCTACACCTTC. It codes for CASSTDRANYGYTF.

The chain has TRBV4-3 and TRBJ1-2; 8 bases map to TRBD1. CDR3 length equals 18 residues. In germline, CDR1 is LGHNA, CDR2 YSLEER. V lost 0 bases, J lost 7 bases, and 16 bases stayed unmatched. The CDR3 here is CASSQDLLFGTGVSGYTF. For the CDR3, the DNA is TGCGCCAGCAGCCAAGATCTATTGTTTGGGACAGGAGTAAGTGGCTACACCTTC.

The rearrangement uses TRBV27 and TRBJ2-5; tentative D call: TRBD2 (6 bases). Germline assignment: CDR1 MNHEY and CDR2 SMNVEV (reference sequence). The length of the CDR3 is 14 residues. Trimming stripped 5 bases from V and 2 bases from J, with 12 bases between. The CDR3 DNA reads TGTGCCAGCAGTCCCCTCGGGAGTCAAGAGACCCAGTACTTC. This gives the protein CASSPLGSQETQYF.

The chain is built from TRBV5-1 and TRBJ2-7; D gene uncertain. This CDR3 comprises 15 residues. The V end was cut by 4 bases, the J end by 2 bases, with 16 bases between. Looked up from germline, CDR1 is SGHRS and CDR2 is YFSETQ. In nucleotides, the CDR3 is TGCGCCAGCAGCACGGACCGAACTACCGCCTACGAGCAGTACTTC. Its protein is CASSTDRTTAYEQYF.

The J gene is TRBJ1-6, the V gene TRBV6-5; 9 bases agree with TRBD1. CDR1 and CDR2 (germline): MNHEY, SVGAGI. CDR3 size: 14 residues. V shed 4 bases, J shed 7 bases, and the junction held 2 bases outside the gene matches. In nucleotides, the CDR3 is TGTGCCAGCAGTTGGACAGGGGTGAATTCACCCCTCCACTTT. Translated: CASSWTGVNSPLHF.

The chain combines TRBV7-3 with TRBJ2-7, with TRBD1 as a possible D gene (5 bases). The CDR3 sequence is 13 residues long. The V and J ends lost 3 bases and 3 bases respectively, with 9 bases between them. Germline V gene lookup returns CDR1 SGHTA and CDR2 FQGTGA. The CDR3 sequence: CASSFSRGYEQYF. The CDR3 region has the DNA TGTGCCAGCAGCTTTTCTAGGGGCTACGAGCAGTACTTC.

The J gene is TRBJ2-2, the V gene TRBV4-3; 7 bases map to TRBD1. The CDR3 runs to 13 residues. V dropped 4 bases and J dropped 7; count of bases not matched to a gene: 3. Germline CDR1 LGHNA, CDR2 YSLEER. This CDR3 reads CASSLYRGGELFF. For the CDR3, the DNA is TGCGCCAGCAGCCTTTACAGGGGCGGGGAGCTGTTTTTT.

The rearrangement links TRBV15 to TRBJ2-1, with D unclear. CDR3 size: 15 residues. Germline V gene data show CDR1 as LNHNV and CDR2 as YYDKDF (reference sequence). V shed 5 bases and J shed 4 bases, with 15 bases lying between them. For the CDR3, the DNA is TGTGCCACCAGCGGTCATTGGACGGCGTACAATGAGCAGTTCTTC. Residues: CATSGHWTAYNEQFF.